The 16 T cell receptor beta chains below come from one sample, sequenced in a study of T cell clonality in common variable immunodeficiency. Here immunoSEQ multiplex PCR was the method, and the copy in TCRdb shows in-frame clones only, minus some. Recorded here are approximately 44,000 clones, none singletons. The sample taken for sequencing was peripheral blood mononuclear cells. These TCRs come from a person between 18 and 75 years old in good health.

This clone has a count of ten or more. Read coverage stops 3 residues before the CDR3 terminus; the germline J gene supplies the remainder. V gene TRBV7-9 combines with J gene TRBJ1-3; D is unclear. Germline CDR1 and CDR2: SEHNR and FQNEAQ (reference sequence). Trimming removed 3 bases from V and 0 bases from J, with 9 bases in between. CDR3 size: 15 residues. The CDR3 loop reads CASSFSSFSGNTIYF. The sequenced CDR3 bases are TGTGCCAGCAGCTTTTCTAGCTTCTCTGGAAACACC.

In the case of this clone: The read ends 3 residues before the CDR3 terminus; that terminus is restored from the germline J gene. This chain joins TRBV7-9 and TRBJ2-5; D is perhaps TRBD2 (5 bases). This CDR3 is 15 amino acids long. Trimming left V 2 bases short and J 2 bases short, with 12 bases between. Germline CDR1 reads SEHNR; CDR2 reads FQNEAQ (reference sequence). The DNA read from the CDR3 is TGTGCCAGCAGCTTAAATAAGGAGCGGCAAGAGACC. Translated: CASSLNKERQET. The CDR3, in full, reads CASSLNKERQETQYF.

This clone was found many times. The part of the CDR3 DNA that was read is TGTGCCAGCAGCTTGCCGGACAGGGAGACC. Protein: CASSLPDRET. The CDR3 as a whole reads CASSLPDRETQYF. This rearrangement joins TRBV7-7 to TRBJ2-5; TRBD1 agrees at 7 bases. Read data end 3 residues before the CDR3 end; the end is taken from the germline J gene. J gave up 5 bases and V 3 bases, and 3 bases lay outside the gene matches. This CDR3 contains 13 residues. Per the germline V gene, CDR1 is SSHAT and CDR2 is FNYEAQ (reference sequence).

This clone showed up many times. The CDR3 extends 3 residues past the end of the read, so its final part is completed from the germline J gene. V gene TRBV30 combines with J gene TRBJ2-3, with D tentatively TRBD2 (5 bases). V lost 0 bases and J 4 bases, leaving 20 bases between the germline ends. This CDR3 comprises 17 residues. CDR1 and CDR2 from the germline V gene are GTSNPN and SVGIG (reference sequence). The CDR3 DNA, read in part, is TGTGCCTGGAGTGTACTCAGTTCGAGGGCTTGGGCAGATACG. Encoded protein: CAWSVLSSRAWADT. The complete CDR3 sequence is CAWSVLSSRAWADTQYF.

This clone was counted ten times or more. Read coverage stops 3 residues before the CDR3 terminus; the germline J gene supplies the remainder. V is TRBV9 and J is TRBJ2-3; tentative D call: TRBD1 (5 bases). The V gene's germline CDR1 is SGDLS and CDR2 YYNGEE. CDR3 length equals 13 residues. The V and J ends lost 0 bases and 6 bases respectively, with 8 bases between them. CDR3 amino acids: CASSVEGRDTQYF. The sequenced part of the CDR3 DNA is TGTGCCAGCAGCGTAGAGGGGCGCGATACG.

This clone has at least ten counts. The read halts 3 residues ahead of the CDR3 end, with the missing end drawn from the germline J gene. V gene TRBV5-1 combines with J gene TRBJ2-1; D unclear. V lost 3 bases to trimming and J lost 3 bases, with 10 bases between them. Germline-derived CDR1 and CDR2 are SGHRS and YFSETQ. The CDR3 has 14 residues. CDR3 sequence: CASSSRPGYNEQFF. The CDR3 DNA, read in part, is TGCGCCAGCAGCTCGAGACCAGGCTACAATGAG.

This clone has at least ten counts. The CDR3 DNA, read in part, is TGCGCCAGCAGCTTGGGCAGGGGGGACACTGAA. As protein: CASSLGRGDTE. The full CDR3 sequence reads CASSLGRGDTEAFF. The gene calls are TRBV5-1 and TRBJ1-1; 7 bases line up with TRBD1. The sequenced fragment ends 3 residues before the CDR3 boundary, so the rest is inferred from the germline J gene. The CDR3 has 14 residues. Germline V gene lookup returns CDR1 SGHRS and CDR2 YFSETQ. V trimming: 0 bases; J trimming: 3 bases; junction bases outside the gene matches: 2. The full variable domain, rest sourced from reference TRBV5-1 and TRBJ1-1, is KAGVTQTPRYLIKTRGQQVTLSCSPISGHRSVSWYQQTPGQGLQFLFEYFSETQRNKGNFPGRFSGRQFSNSRSEMNVSTLELGDSALYLCASSLGRGDTEAFFGQGTRLTVV.

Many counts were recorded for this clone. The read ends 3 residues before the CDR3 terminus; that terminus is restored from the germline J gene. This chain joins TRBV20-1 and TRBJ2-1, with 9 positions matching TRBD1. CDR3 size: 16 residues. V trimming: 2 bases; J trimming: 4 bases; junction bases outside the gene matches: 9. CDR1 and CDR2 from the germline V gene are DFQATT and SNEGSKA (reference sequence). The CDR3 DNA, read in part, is TGCAGTGCTAGAAGCCCGGACAGGGGAATTTACAATGAG. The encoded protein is CSARSPDRGIYNE. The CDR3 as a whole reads CSARSPDRGIYNEQFF.

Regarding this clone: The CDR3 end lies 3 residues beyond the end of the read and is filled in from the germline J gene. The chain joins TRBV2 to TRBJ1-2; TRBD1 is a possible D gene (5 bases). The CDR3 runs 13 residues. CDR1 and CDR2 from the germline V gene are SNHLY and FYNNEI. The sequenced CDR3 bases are TGTGCCAGCCGGGGGTTCTCCTACAATGAG. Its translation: CASRGFSYNE. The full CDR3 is CASRGFSYNEYTF.

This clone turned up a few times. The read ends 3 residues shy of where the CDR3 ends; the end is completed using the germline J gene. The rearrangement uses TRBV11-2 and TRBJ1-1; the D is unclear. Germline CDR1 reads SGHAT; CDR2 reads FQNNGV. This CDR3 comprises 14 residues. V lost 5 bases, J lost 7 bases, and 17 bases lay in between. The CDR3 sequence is CASSPALGGDEAFF. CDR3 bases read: TGTGCCAGCAGCCCTGCTCTTGGCGGCGATGAA.

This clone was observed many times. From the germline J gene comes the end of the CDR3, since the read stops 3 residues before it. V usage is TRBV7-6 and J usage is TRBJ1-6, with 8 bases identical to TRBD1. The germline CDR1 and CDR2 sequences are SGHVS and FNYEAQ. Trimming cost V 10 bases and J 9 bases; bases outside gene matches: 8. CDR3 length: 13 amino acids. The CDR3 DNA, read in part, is TGTGCCACCAGACAGGGGATAAGTTCACCC. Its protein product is CATRQGISSP. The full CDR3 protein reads CATRQGISSPLHF.

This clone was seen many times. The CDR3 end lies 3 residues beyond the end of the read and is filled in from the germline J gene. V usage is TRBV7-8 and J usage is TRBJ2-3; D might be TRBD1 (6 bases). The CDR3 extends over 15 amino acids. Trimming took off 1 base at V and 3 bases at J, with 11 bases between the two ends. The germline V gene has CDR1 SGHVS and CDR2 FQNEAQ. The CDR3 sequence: CASSLVGRGTDTQYF. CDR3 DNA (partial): TGTGCCAGCAGCTTAGTAGGCAGGGGAACAGATACG.

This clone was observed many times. CDR3 DNA (partial): TGTGCCAGTAGTATAGGCGGGATAGTAAATGAG. It specifies CASSIGGIVNE. From start to end, the CDR3 is CASSIGGIVNEQFF. The chain uses TRBV19 and TRBJ2-1, with a possible D match to TRBD2 (6 bases). The read falls 3 residues short of the CDR3 end, and the missing part is taken from the germline J gene. V was clipped by 1 base and J by 7 bases, with 11 bases between them. This CDR3 is built from 14 residues. Germline V lookup: CDR1 LNHDA, CDR2 SQIVND (reference sequence).

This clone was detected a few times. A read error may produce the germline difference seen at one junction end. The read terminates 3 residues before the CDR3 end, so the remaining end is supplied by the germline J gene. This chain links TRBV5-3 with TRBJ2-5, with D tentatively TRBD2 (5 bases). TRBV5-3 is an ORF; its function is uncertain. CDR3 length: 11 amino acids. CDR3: CGVGQQETQYF. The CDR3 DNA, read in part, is TGCGGGGTGGGCCAACAAGAGACC.

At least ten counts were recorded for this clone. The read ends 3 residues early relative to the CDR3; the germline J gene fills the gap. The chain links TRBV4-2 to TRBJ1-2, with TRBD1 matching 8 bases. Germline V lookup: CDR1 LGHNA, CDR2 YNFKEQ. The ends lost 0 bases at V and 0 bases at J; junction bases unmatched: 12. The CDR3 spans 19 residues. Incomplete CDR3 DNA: TGTGCCAGCAGCCAAGATCGTCCGGACAGGGCCCGCCCTAACTATGGC. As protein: CASSQDRPDRARPNYG. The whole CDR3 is CASSQDRPDRARPNYGYTF.

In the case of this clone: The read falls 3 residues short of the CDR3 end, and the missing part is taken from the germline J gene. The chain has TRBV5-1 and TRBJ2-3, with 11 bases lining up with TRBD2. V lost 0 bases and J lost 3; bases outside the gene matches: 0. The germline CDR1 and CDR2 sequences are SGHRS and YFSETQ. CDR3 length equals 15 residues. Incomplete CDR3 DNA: TGCGCCAGCAGCTTGGGACTAGCGGGAACAGATACG. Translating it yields CASSLGLAGTDT. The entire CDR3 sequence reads CASSLGLAGTDTQYF.